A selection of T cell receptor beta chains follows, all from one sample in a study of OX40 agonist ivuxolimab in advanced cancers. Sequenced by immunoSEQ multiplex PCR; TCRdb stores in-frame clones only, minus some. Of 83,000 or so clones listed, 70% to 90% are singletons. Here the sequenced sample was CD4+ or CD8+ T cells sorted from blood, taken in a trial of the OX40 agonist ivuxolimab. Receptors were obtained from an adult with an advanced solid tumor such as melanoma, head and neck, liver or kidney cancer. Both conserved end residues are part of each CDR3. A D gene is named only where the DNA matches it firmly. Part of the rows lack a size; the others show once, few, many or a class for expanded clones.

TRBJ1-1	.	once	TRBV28	TGTGCCAGGGAGGGGTATGAAGCTTTCTTT	CAREGYEAFF
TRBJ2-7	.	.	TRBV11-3	TGTGCCAGCAGCTTAGTTGAGGGGGAGCAGTACTTC	CASSLVEGEQYF
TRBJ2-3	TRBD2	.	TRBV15	TGTGCCACCAGCAGAGGGGGTATAGGGGGTGGTAGCGGGATCTCCGGAGATACGCAGTATTTT	CATSRGGIGGGSGISGDTQYF
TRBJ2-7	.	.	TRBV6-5	TGTGCCAGCAGTTACACCGCTCAACGGCCCCTTTACGAGCAGTACTTC	CASSYTAQRPLYEQYF
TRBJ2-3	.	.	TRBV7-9	TGTGCCAGCACCACCCTGCTGGATACGCAGTATTTT	CASTTLLDTQYF
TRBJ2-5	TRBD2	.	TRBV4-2	TGTGCCAGCAGCTGGTATCCCGGGACTAGCGGCGGGGAGACCCAGTACTTC	CASSWYPGTSGGETQYF
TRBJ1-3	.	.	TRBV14	TGTGCCAGCAGCCAACGAGGGGGAGGAGACACCATATATTTT	CASSQRGGGDTIYF
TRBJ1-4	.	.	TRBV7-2	TGTGCCAGCAGCCGGGGGGGCCCCGAAAAACTGTTTTTT	CASSRGGPEKLFF
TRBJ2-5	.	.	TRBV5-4	TGTGCCAGCAGCTCCAGGGGGGGAGTTGAGACCCAGTACTTC	CASSSRGGVETQYF
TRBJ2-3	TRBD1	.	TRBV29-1	TGCAGCGTTGATTCGGGACAGGGGCCGCAGTATTTT	CSVDSGQGPQYF
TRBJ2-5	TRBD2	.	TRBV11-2	TGTGCCAGCAGCTTCGTTAGCTGGAGCGGGAGGGGAGGGGAGACCCAGTACTTC	CASSFVSWSGRGGETQYF
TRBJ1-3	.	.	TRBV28	TGTGCCAGCACCACCACAGGGATCTCTGGAAACACCATATATTTT	CASTTTGISGNTIYF
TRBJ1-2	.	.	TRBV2	TGTGCCAGCAGTTACCGGGACCGTCGCTCTATGGGCTACACCTTC	CASSYRDRRSMGYTF
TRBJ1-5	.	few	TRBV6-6	TGTGCCAGCAAAGGGGTAAATCAGCCCCAGCATTTT	CASKGVNQPQHF
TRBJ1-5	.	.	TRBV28	TGTGCCAGCAGTTTGGGACCCTCCAGGGCCCAGCATTTT	CASSLGPSRAQHF
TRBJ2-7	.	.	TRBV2	TGTGCCAGCAATACGGGTGACAGGACCTACGAGCAGTACTTC	CASNTGDRTYEQYF
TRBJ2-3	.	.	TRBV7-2	TGTGCCAGCAGACCCGGGACAAGCACAGATACGCAGTATTTT	CASRPGTSTDTQYF
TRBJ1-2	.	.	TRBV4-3	TGCGCCAGCAGCCAACGCGTCGGTAGGGGCTACACCTTC	CASSQRVGRGYTF
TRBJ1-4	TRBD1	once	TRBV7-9	TGTAGGACAGGAGTTAATGAAAAACTGTTTTTT	CRTGVNEKLFF
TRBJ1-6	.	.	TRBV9	TGTGCCAGCAGCGAGGGGGTTGGCGGGGAATCACCCCTCCACTTT	CASSEGVGGESPLHF
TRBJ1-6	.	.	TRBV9	TGTGCCAGCAGCGTACAGGGTCAGGGCTCACCCCTCCACTTT	CASSVQGQGSPLHF
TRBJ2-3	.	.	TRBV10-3	TGTGCCATCAGTGAGTGGGGCGATACGCAGTATTTT	CAISEWGDTQYF
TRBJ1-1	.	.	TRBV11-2	TGTGCCAGCAGCTCGACAGTGAACACTGAAGCTTTCTTT	CASSSTVNTEAFF
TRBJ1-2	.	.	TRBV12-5	TGTGCTAGTGGTTTGGTAGCGGGGGGCGCCGAAAAATATGGCTACACCTTC	CASGLVAGGAEKYGYTF
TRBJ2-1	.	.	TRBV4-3	TGCGCCAGCAGCCAAGATTTCGAGGATGAGCAGTTCTTC	CASSQDFEDEQFF
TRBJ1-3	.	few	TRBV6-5	TGTGCCAGCAGTTACGGCAGATCTGGAAACACCATATATTTT	CASSYGRSGNTIYF
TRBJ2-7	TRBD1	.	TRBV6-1	TGTGCCAGCAGCCGGGACAGGGCCGACGAGCAGTACTTC	CASSRDRADEQYF
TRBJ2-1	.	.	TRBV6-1	TGTGCCAGCATCCCCTTGCGGGGGCCCTACAATGAGCAGTTCTTC	CASIPLRGPYNEQFF
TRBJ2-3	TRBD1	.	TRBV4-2	TGTGCCAGCAGCCAGCCCAGGGGGCGCGCCACAGATACGCAGTATTTT	CASSQPRGRATDTQYF
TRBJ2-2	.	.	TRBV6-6	TGTGCCAGCGCTCACACCGGGGAGCTGTTTTTT	CASAHTGELFF
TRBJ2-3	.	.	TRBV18	TGTGCCAGCTCACCACGGGCAGCAAGCACAGATACGCAGTATTTT	CASSPRAASTDTQYF
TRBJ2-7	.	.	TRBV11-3	TGTGCCAGCAGCTTCCCCAAACGTGACAGAAGCTCCTACGAGCAGTACTTC	CASSFPKRDRSSYEQYF
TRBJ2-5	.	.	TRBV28	TGTGCCAGCAGTCAACTAACAGGGACGGGGGAGACCCAGTACTTC	CASSQLTGTGETQYF
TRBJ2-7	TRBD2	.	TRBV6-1	TGTGCCAGCAGTGAAGCGCTTCAGCGGGGGGCGGACTACGAGCAGTACTTC	CASSEALQRGADYEQYF
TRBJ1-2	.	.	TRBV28	TGTGCCAGCATTCCCCAGGTCCCTGGAGGTCATGGCTACACCTTC	CASIPQVPGGHGYTF
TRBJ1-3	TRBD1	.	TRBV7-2	TGTGCCAGCCGCCAGACAGGGGTGCCTGGAAACACCATATATTTT	CASRQTGVPGNTIYF
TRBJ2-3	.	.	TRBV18	TGTGCCAGCTCATCGGGGCCTGGGGTCACAGATACGCAGTATTTT	CASSSGPGVTDTQYF
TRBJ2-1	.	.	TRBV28	TGTGCCAGCAGTTTGGGAACAGGCCTAGGCTATGAGCAGTTCTTC	CASSLGTGLGYEQFF
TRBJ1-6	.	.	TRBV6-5	TGTGCCAGCAGCCTTTCCCCCGAGGCACCCCTCCACTTT	CASSLSPEAPLHF
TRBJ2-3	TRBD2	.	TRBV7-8	TGTGCCAGCAGCCCGGGACTAGCGGGGTTCCGCCTTAACACAGATACGCAGTATTTT	CASSPGLAGFRLNTDTQYF
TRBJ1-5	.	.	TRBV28	TGTGCCAGCAGTTTCACGAGGGCCACTTTGAGGGGCAATCAGCCCCAGCATTTT	CASSFTRATLRGNQPQHF
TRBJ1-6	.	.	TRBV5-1	TGCGCCAGCAGCTTGGATCGGGCGGTTTCACCCCTCCACTTT	CASSLDRAVSPLHF